These 27 T cell receptor beta chains were sequenced from one sample in a study of tumor-infiltrating lymphocytes in primary liver carcinoma. Germline DNA was extracted alongside blood RNA, which was obtained from unsorted whole blood. With 500 ng total RNA as template and a constant-region primer, TCR beta cDNA was made. Three-round nested multiplex PCR performed with slightly modified ARM-PCR produced the TCR beta libraries. TRBV1-TRBV30 forward primers paired with a C-beta reverse primer were used in the first two PCR rounds, which ran roughly 10 cycles each. TCRdb processed the multiplex PCR reads anew with MiXCR; each CDR3 protein has one entry. The table shows around 170,000 distinct CDR3 sequences, with around 60% occurring only once. The material sequenced was peripheral blood. These receptors all stem from a man aged 35 to 55 with primary liver carcinoma and hepatitis B virus infection.

The chain links TRBV12-3 or TRBV12-4 to TRBJ2-6; D is uncertain. Trimming removed 6 bases at V and 0 bases at J, with 9 bases between. The CDR3 length is 15 residues. The CDR3 bases are TGTGCCAGCAGGGGCGGATTCTCTGGGGCCAACGTCCTGACTTTC. Its protein is CASRGGFSGANVLTF.

The J gene is TRBJ2-7, the V gene TRBV6-1; tentatively, D is TRBD1 or TRBD2 (6 bases each). Germline V gene data show CDR1 as MNHNS and CDR2 as SASEGT. V lost 5 bases, J lost 4 bases, and 18 bases lay in between. The CDR3 length is 15 residues. CDR3 amino acids: CASSFSPGACYEQYF. For the CDR3, the DNA is TGTGCCAGCAGTTTCTCACCGGGGGCATGTTACGAGCAGTACTTC.

The table lists this clonotype with a count of one. For the CDR3, the DNA is TGTGCCAGCATGGTATCAGGGGCAGACAATGAGCAGTTCTTC. It encodes CASMVSGADNEQFF. The chain is built from TRBV6-6 and TRBJ2-1, with a tentative D call TRBD1 (6 bases). Looked up from germline, CDR1 is MNHNY and CDR2 is SVGAGI (reference sequence). V was shortened by 7 bases and J by 5 bases, with 15 bases between the two germline ends. The length of the CDR3 is 14 residues.

With regard to this clonotype: A single base separates this from a much larger clone, so it may be a read error. This chain connects TRBV6-4 to TRBJ2-1; TRBD2 agrees at 8 bases. V was clipped by 7 bases and J by 3 bases; unmatched bases: 11. The CDR3 loop spans 16 amino acids. Germline CDR1 reads MRHNA; CDR2 reads SNTAGT. The CDR3 reads CASNQVGGRLYNEQFF. Written as DNA, the CDR3 is TGTGCCAGCAACCAAGTTGGCGGGAGGCTCTACAATGAGCAGTTCTTC.

CDR3 amino acids: CSVEWHGEEKLFF. Written as DNA, the CDR3 is TGCAGCGTTGAATGGCATGGTGAGGAAAAACTGTTTTTT. The chain joins TRBV29-1 to TRBJ1-4; the D is unclear. From germline, CDR1 is SQVTM and CDR2 ANQGSEA. V was shortened by 2 bases and J by 8 bases, with 12 bases between the two germline ends. CDR3 length: 13 residues.

The J gene is TRBJ2-3, the V gene TRBV5-1, with 9 bases lining up with TRBD2. The CDR3 extends over 15 amino acids. V trimming: 3 bases; J trimming: 4 bases; junction bases outside the gene matches: 6. Germline values: CDR1 SGHRS, CDR2 YFSETQ. The CDR3 region has the DNA TGCGCCAGCAGCTCGTCCGCGGGAGGGGCAGATACGCAGTATTTT. Residues: CASSSSAGGADTQYF.

This clonotype has more than one count but fewer than ten. The chain links TRBV12-3 or TRBV12-4 to TRBJ1-6; TRBD1 agrees at 7 bases. The CDR3 contains 15 residues. V dropped 6 bases and J dropped 8; count of bases not matched to a gene: 10. The CDR3 bases are TGTGCCAGCAGACAAACCGGGACAGAGGATTCACCCCTCCACTTT. Translation gives CASRQTGTEDSPLHF.

This clonotype turned up a few times. A read error may explain this, as a much larger clone is one base away. The rearrangement joins TRBV11-3 to TRBJ2-7; tentative D call: TRBD1 (5 bases). V lost 2 bases to trimming and J lost 3 bases, with 8 bases between them. The CDR3 extends over 13 amino acids. Germline assignment: CDR1 SGHNT and CDR2 YENEEA. CDR3 amino acids: CASSLRTYYEQYF. The CDR3 DNA sequence: TGTGCCAGCAGCTTAAGGACATACTACGAGCAGTACTTC.

To note about this clonotype: This may be a read error: a much more frequent sequence differs by one nucleotide. The J gene is TRBJ2-5, the V gene TRBV11-2, with a weak D call TRBD2 (7 bases). This CDR3 contains 14 residues. CDR1 is SGHAT, CDR2 FQNNGV, per germline. Trimming shortened V by 6 bases and J by 5 bases, and 16 bases separated the two germline ends. DNA of the CDR3: TGTGCCAGCAGAGAGACGGGGGGCAGGGAGACCCAGTACTTC. This codes for CASRETGGRETQYF.

Remarks on this clonotype: Just one base apart from a much larger clone, this may be a read error. The V call is TRBV11-2, the J call TRBJ1-4; D unresolved. Germline lookup yields CDR1 SGHAT and CDR2 FQNNGV. This CDR3 contains 15 residues. Deletions cut 4 bases from V and 6 bases from J, with 15 bases between. The chain's CDR3 is CASSWETVGYEKLFF. The CDR3 DNA sequence: TGTGCCAGCAGCTGGGAGACGGTAGGATATGAAAAACTGTTTTTT.

This clonotype was recorded only once. The chain recombines TRBV28 with TRBJ2-6; TRBD1 agrees at 10 bases. Looked up from germline, CDR1 is MDHEN and CDR2 is SYDVKM. J was trimmed by 8 bases and V by 6 bases; bases with no gene match: 10. The CDR3 runs to 16 residues. The CDR3 sequence is CASRRPGQGFSNVLTF. The CDR3 DNA sequence: TGTGCCAGCAGACGCCCGGGACAGGGGTTCTCCAACGTCCTGACTTTC.

As to this clonotype: At one end, the junction sequence differs from germline, possibly due to a read error. The genes are TRBV14 and TRBJ2-1; D remains unclear. The CDR3 is made up of 16 amino acids. Germline V gene data show CDR1 as SGHDN and CDR2 as FVKESK. The CDR3 is CASTQDLGYSYNEQFF. The CDR3 region has the DNA TGTGCCAGCACCCAAGATCTAGGGTATTCCTACAATGAGCAGTTCTTC.

The CDR3 loop reads CASSVINRNSDQPQHF. For the CDR3, the DNA is TGTGCCAGCAGTGTTATTAACAGGAATTCGGATCAGCCCCAGCATTTT. The chain joins TRBV6-1 to TRBJ1-5; possibly TRBD1 for D (5 bases). The CDR3 runs 16 residues. V lost 4 bases and J lost 5, with 18 bases in between. The germline CDR1 and CDR2 sequences are MNHNS and SASEGT.

Regarding this clonotype: Since no conserved phenylalanine or tryptophan closes the CDR3, a read error is the likely cause. The CDR3 loop reads CASSYTGRSTDTQYL. CDR3 bases: TGTGCCAGCAGTTACACAGGACGGAGCACAGATACGCAGTATCTT. The genes are TRBV6-6 and TRBJ2-3, with TRBD1 as a possible D gene (5 bases). This CDR3 contains 15 residues. CDR1 and CDR2 from the germline V gene are MNHNY and SVGAGI (reference sequence). The V end was cut by 2 bases, the J end by 0 bases, with 9 bases between.

The chain has TRBV28 and TRBJ2-4; possible D gene TRBD2, 5 bases. Trimming removed 3 bases from V and 1 base from J, with 10 bases in between. This CDR3 comprises 15 residues. Germline-derived CDR1 and CDR2 are MDHEN and SYDVKM. The CDR3 region is CASSFGILAKNIQYF. The CDR3 nucleotides read TGTGCCAGCAGTTTCGGGATTCTGGCCAAAAACATTCAGTACTTC.

As regards this clonotype: A read error may be the cause here, since a much bigger clone is one base away. The gene calls are TRBV11-2 and TRBJ2-1; no definite D call. The CDR3 spans 17 residues. CDR1 SGHAT and CDR2 FQNNGV come from the germline V gene. V was pared by 3 bases and J by 0 bases, with 15 bases between. CDR3: CASSFTEQFSSYNEQFF. The CDR3 DNA follows: TGTGCCAGCAGCTTCACAGAACAGTTCAGCTCCTACAATGAGCAGTTCTTC.

The rearrangement uses TRBV6-5 and TRBJ2-7; TRBD2 agrees at 7 bases. In germline, CDR1 is MNHEY, CDR2 SVGAGI. The J segment lost 6 bases and the V segment lost 0 bases, leaving 8 bases of the junction unmatched. The CDR3 length is 15 residues. The CDR3 DNA is TGTGCCAGCAGTTACTCGACTTCTAGCGGCGGCGAGCAGTACTTC. Translated, it gives CASSYSTSSGGEQYF.

The CDR3 nucleotides are TGTGCCAGCAGTCCCTCAGCACTCGCAAGTAATGAAAAACTGTTTTTT. Translating it yields CASSPSALASNEKLFF. The chain is built from TRBV28 and TRBJ1-4; no firm D call. The CDR3 totals 16 residues. V was clipped by 5 bases and J by 4 bases, with 17 bases between them. CDR1 and CDR2 from the germline V gene are MDHEN and SYDVKM.

The chain is built from TRBV6-5 and TRBJ2-7, with 13 bases identical to TRBD2. Germline CDR1 is MNHEY and CDR2 is SVGAGI. The CDR3 consists of 14 residues. V gave up 7 bases and J gave up 6 bases; unmatched junction bases: 6. DNA for the CDR3: TGTGCCAGCAAGAGGGGACTAGCGGGACGCGAGCAGTACTTC. It encodes CASKRGLAGREQYF.

A word on this clonotype: Sequence at one end of the junction differs from germline and may be a read error. The CDR3 sequence is CARSLELDGLYNEQFF. Written as DNA, the CDR3 is TGTGCCAGAAGCTTAGAATTGGACGGGCTATACAATGAGCAGTTTTTC. The chain combines TRBV11-2 with TRBJ2-1, with D uncertain. This CDR3 has 16 residues. CDR1 and CDR2 (germline): SGHAT, FQNNGV.

The V gene is TRBV5-1, the J gene TRBJ1-5; D possibly corresponds to TRBD1 (5 bases). Trimming left V 0 bases short and J 4 bases short, with 11 bases between. The germline V gene encodes CDR1 SGHRS and CDR2 YFSETQ. CDR3 size: 15 residues. CDR3 in DNA: TGCGCCAGCAGCTTGGCAGGGTTGGGAAATCAGCCCCAGCATTTT. This sequence encodes CASSLAGLGNQPQHF.

The chain is built from TRBV7-9 and TRBJ2-1, with D tentatively TRBD2 (5 bases). V lost 5 bases and J lost 3, with 14 bases in between. Looked up from germline, CDR1 is SEHNR and CDR2 is FQNEAQ (reference sequence). The CDR3 runs 15 residues. The CDR3 region is CASSPRASFYNEQFF. The CDR3 nucleotides read TGTGCCAGCAGCCCGCGGGCGAGTTTCTACAATGAGCAGTTCTTC.

This chain joins TRBV29-1 and TRBJ2-1, with 7 bases that match TRBD2. CDR1 is SQVTM, CDR2 ANQGSEA, per germline. V shed 4 bases, J shed 0 bases, and the junction held 12 bases outside the gene matches. This CDR3 contains 17 residues. The CDR3 loop reads CSVAGGGSGISYNEQFF. CDR3 sequence (DNA): TGCAGCGTTGCAGGTGGGGGGAGCGGGATCTCCTACAATGAGCAGTTCTTC.

This chain connects TRBV9 to TRBJ2-1; D is possibly TRBD2 (6 bases). The CDR3 is 15 residues long. The V end was cut by 3 bases, the J end by 3 bases, with 13 bases between. The germline V gene has CDR1 SGDLS and CDR2 YYNGEE. The CDR3 region has the DNA TGTGCCAGCAGCGCCGAGGGTAGCGGCTACAATGAGCAGTTCTTC. Protein product: CASSAEGSGYNEQFF.

This clonotype was recorded once. The rearrangement uses TRBV11-3 and TRBJ2-2; maybe TRBD1 (5 bases). V was trimmed by 4 bases and J by 9 bases, leaving 9 bases between them. The CDR3 runs 12 residues. Germline-derived CDR1 and CDR2 are SGHNT and YENEEA. The CDR3 spells CASSSTAWELFF. CDR3 in DNA: TGTGCCAGCAGCTCGACAGCCTGGGAGCTGTTTTTT.

Note on this clonotype: A junction end diverges from the germline sequence, so it may reflect a read error. The chain carries TRBV11-2 and TRBJ2-3; 8 nucleotides line up with TRBD2. Germline V CDR1 and CDR2: SGHAT, FQNNGV. There are 16 residues in the CDR3. The CDR3 bases are TGTGCCAGCAGCTGGGGGACTAGAGTGGACACAGATACCCAGTACTTT. It yields the protein CASSWGTRVDTDTQYF.

Details on this clonotype: This sequence may be a read error, since a much larger clone differs from it by one base. Since the CDR3 does not end with the conserved phenylalanine or tryptophan, this likely comes from a read error. V gene TRBV4-1 combines with J gene TRBJ2-2, with D perhaps TRBD2 (6 bases). The CDR3 covers 15 residues. Germline V gives CDR1 MGHRA, CDR2 YSYEKL. With 0 bases removed from V and 5 bases from J, the gap between germline ends came to 10 bases. DNA of the CDR3: TGCGCCAGCAGCCAAGATCACGGGGGAACCGGGGAGCTGTTTTCT. Amino acids: CASSQDHGGTGELFS.